Reported below is one TCR beta chain. Its antigen is unidentified. MiXCR was run by TCRdb on the 5' RACE reads, yielding one entry per CDR3 protein. The profile shows some 30,000 distinct CDR3 sequences, around 30% of them singletons. These data are taken from a study of CD8 T cells in ankylosing spondylitis. General study points: One TCR beta motif, made up of roughly eight highly homologous variants, appeared characteristic of ankylosing spondylitis blood.

Specimen: synovial fluid, either unsorted or a sorted T cell fraction (not recorded which). The source of this sequence is a male donor with ankylosing spondylitis.

This CDR3 reads CSARDKLAGGWETQYF. The CDR3 DNA follows: TGCAGTGCTAGAGATAAACTAGCGGGAGGGTGGGAGACCCAGTACTTC. This chain uses TRBV20-1 with TRBJ2-5; 13 positions match TRBD2. CDR3 size: 16 residues. Losses at the gene ends were 0 bases for V and 5 bases for J; bases not matched to a gene: 6. Per germline, CDR1 DFQATT and CDR2 SNEGSKA (reference sequence).